Listed here are 17 T cell receptor beta chains from one sample, sequenced in a study of T cells in Graves' hyperthyroidism and ophthalmopathy. Using RNA transcripts as the source, TCR beta CDR3 regions were amplified. When the TCR CDR3 underwent first-round RT-PCR, the HTBI primer set was used. TCRdb itself ran the multiplex PCR reads through MiXCR, one entry per CDR3 protein. The sample includes over 350,000 distinct CDR3 sequences, roughly 18% seen only once; the top ten take less than 45%. Sequencing was carried out using blood. The receptors derive from a young man with Graves' ophthalmopathy.

The chain is built from TRBV4-1 and TRBJ2-7; D ambiguous. The CDR3 extends over 14 amino acids. V lost 1 base and J 0 bases, leaving 7 bases between the germline ends. The germline CDR1 and CDR2 sequences are MGHRA and YSYEKL. Here the CDR3 DNA reads TGCGCCAGCAGCCAAGGTCCGCGCTCCTACGAGCAGTACTTC. The encoded protein is CASSQGPRSYEQYF.

This clonotype occurred a few times. This chain links TRBV10-3 with TRBJ2-5; D possibly uses TRBD1 or TRBD2 (6 bases each). V was shortened by 11 bases and J by 5 bases, with 18 bases between the two germline ends. CDR3 length equals 13 residues. Per germline, CDR1 ENHRY and CDR2 SYGVKD. In nucleotides, the CDR3 is TGTGCCTACAAGGCTGGAGGGGGGGAGACCCAGTACTTC. This codes for CAYKAGGGETQYF.

This clonotype was observed a handful of times. The rearrangement links TRBV7-9 to TRBJ2-3; maybe TRBD1 (6 bases). V lost 5 bases, J lost 5 bases, and 17 bases lay in between. Germline V CDR1 and CDR2: SEHNR, FQNEAQ (reference sequence). The CDR3 sequence is 15 residues long. CDR3: CASSPGQISRDTQYF. The CDR3 coding sequence is TGTGCCAGCAGCCCCGGACAGATATCGAGAGATACGCAGTATTTT.

This clonotype was seen at least ten times. This chain uses TRBV5-5 with TRBJ2-1; 7 bases are shared with TRBD2. Losses at the gene ends were 2 bases for V and 5 bases for J; bases not matched to a gene: 4. This CDR3 has 14 amino acids. CDR1 and CDR2 from the germline V gene are SGHKS and YYEKEE (reference sequence). The DNA of the CDR3 is TGTGCCAGCAGCTTTGTGCTAGCGGACAATGAGCAGTTCTTC. This encodes CASSFVLADNEQFF. Full variable domain (rest looked up from reference TRBV5-5 and TRBJ2-1): DAGVTQSPTHLIKTRGQQVTLRCSPISGHKSVSWYQQVLGQGPQFIFQYYEKEERGRGNFPDRFSARQFPNYSSELNVNALLLGDSALYLCASSFVLADNEQFFGPGTRLTVL.

This clonotype occurred many times. The CDR3 nucleotides read TGTGCCAGCAGCCCCGCGGGACCTGGCCAGCCCCAGCATTTT. Its translation is CASSPAGPGQPQHF. J is TRBJ1-5 and V is TRBV11-2; D perhaps matches TRBD1 (5 bases). V lost 5 bases and J 7 bases, leaving 15 bases between the germline ends. Germline-derived CDR1 and CDR2 are SGHAT and FQNNGV. This CDR3 has 14 residues. Looking up the rest from reference TRBV11-2 and TRBJ1-5 gives the full variable domain: EAGVAQSPRYKIIEKRQSVAFWCNPISGHATLYWYQQILGQGPKLLIQFQNNGVVDDSQLPKDRFSAERLKGVDSTLKIQPAKLEDSAVYLCASSPAGPGQPQHFGDGTRLSIL.

This clonotype occurred many times. The DNA for the CDR3 is TGCAGTGCGTCCCAGATCAATCAGCCCCAGCATTTT. It specifies CSASQINQPQHF. The rearrangement joins TRBV20-1 to TRBJ1-5, with D unclear. CDR3 size: 12 residues. Per the germline V gene, CDR1 is DFQATT and CDR2 is SNEGSKA (reference sequence). The V end was cut by 6 bases, the J end by 3 bases, with 9 bases between.

Worth noting for this clonotype: A much larger clone sits a single nucleotide away, making a read error possible. The chain carries TRBV12-3 or TRBV12-4 and TRBJ2-3; D possibly corresponds to TRBD2 (6 bases). This CDR3 contains 15 residues. CDR3 sequence reads: CARSSVAASTDTQYF. Written as DNA, the CDR3 is TGTGCCCGCAGTTCCGTAGCGGCGAGCACAGATACGCAGTATTTT.

This chain links TRBV6-2 or TRBV6-3 with TRBJ2-1; either TRBD1 or TRBD2 may supply D (6 bases each). Germline CDR1 MNHEY, CDR2 SVGEGT. The CDR3 is made up of 15 amino acids. Trimming pared 7 bases from V and 2 bases from J, leaving 15 bases between. As DNA, the CDR3 is TGTGCCAGCACCCAAGGGGGGCCCGCCTACAATGAGCAGTTCTTC. Its protein product is CASTQGGPAYNEQFF.

This clonotype was observed a few times. V is TRBV4-1 and J is TRBJ1-5; no definite D call. Germline V gives CDR1 MGHRA, CDR2 YSYEKL. CDR3 length: 16 residues. V was trimmed by 3 bases and J by 5 bases, leaving 17 bases between them. In nucleotides, the CDR3 is TGCGCCAGCAGCCAGAACTCAGAGAGCGTTTATCAGCCCCAGCATTTT. Translation: CASSQNSESVYQPQHF.

CDR3 in DNA: TGTGCCAGTACCGAACGAGGGACAGGGCCCCAGCCCCAGCATTTT. Its translation: CASTERGTGPQPQHF. The rearrangement joins TRBV19 to TRBJ1-5; TRBD1 matches 9 bases. The germline gives CDR1 LNHDA, CDR2 SQIVND (reference sequence). Trimming cost V 7 bases and J 7 bases; bases outside gene matches: 11. CDR3 length: 15 amino acids.

This clonotype occurred many times. This chain connects TRBV13 to TRBJ1-2; perhaps TRBD1 as D (6 bases). The CDR3 has 13 residues. CDR1 PRHDT and CDR2 FYEKMQ come from the germline V gene (reference sequence). V lost 5 bases to trimming and J lost 8 bases, with 15 bases between them. CDR3 residues: CASSPRTVGGYTF. In DNA form, the CDR3 reads TGTGCCAGCAGCCCGCGGACAGTCGGGGGCTACACCTTC.

This clonotype has a handful of counts. V usage is TRBV6-5 and J usage is TRBJ1-3; weak D call: TRBD1 (6 bases). The germline V gene has CDR1 MNHEY and CDR2 SVGAGI. V shed 1 base and J shed 0 bases, with 19 bases lying between them. CDR3 length: 19 amino acids. This chain's CDR3 is CASSYLRGTLSHSGNTIYF. The CDR3 region has the DNA TGTGCCAGCAGTTACTTAAGGGGGACATTATCTCACTCTGGAAACACCATATATTTT.

The rearrangement joins TRBV13 to TRBJ1-2; D gene ambiguous. The V gene's germline CDR1 is PRHDT and CDR2 FYEKMQ (reference sequence). This CDR3 is built from 13 residues. The germline V and J ends were trimmed by 2 bases and 4 bases, with 8 bases remaining between them. CDR3 protein: CASSLTFSYGYTF. CDR3 DNA sequence: TGTGCCAGCAGCTTAACCTTTAGCTATGGCTACACCTTC.

Many counts were recorded for this clonotype. The V and J genes are TRBV2 and TRBJ1-1; perhaps TRBD1 as D (5 bases). Germline-derived CDR1 and CDR2 are SNHLY and FYNNEI. This CDR3 spans 16 amino acids. V was trimmed by 9 bases and J by 1 base, leaving 21 bases between them. The CDR3 DNA reads as TGTGCCAGGGGGGGGTTTGTAAGGGGCGGGAACACTGAAGCTTTCTTT. Translation gives CARGGFVRGGNTEAFF.

V and J are TRBV10-3 and TRBJ2-5; D not resolved. Germline V gene lookup returns CDR1 ENHRY and CDR2 SYGVKD. V was clipped by 2 bases and J by 2 bases, with 9 bases between them. The CDR3 spans 14 residues. CDR3 region: CAISEAINQETQYF. The CDR3 nucleotides read TGTGCCATCAGTGAGGCGATAAATCAAGAGACCCAGTACTTC.

This clonotype was detected many times. The V call is TRBV28, the J call TRBJ1-6, with 7 positions matching TRBD1. Germline V gene sequence: CDR1 MDHEN, CDR2 SYDVKM. This CDR3 region has 14 residues. V shed 6 bases and J 9 bases; nucleotides not matched to a gene: 8. The CDR3 reads CASRDTGVGSPLHF. CDR3 nucleotide sequence: TGTGCCAGCAGGGACACAGGGGTAGGTTCACCCCTCCACTTT.

In this sample, this clonotype turned up many times. The V gene is TRBV28, the J gene TRBJ2-7; D might be TRBD1 or TRBD2, each matching 5 bases. The CDR3 loop spans 14 amino acids. Germline CDR1 reads MDHEN; CDR2 reads SYDVKM. Trimming left V 8 bases short and J 0 bases short, with 14 bases between. CDR3 bases: TGTGCCAGCCTTACCGGGACCTCCTCCTACGAGCAGTACTTC. Translated: CASLTGTSSYEQYF.